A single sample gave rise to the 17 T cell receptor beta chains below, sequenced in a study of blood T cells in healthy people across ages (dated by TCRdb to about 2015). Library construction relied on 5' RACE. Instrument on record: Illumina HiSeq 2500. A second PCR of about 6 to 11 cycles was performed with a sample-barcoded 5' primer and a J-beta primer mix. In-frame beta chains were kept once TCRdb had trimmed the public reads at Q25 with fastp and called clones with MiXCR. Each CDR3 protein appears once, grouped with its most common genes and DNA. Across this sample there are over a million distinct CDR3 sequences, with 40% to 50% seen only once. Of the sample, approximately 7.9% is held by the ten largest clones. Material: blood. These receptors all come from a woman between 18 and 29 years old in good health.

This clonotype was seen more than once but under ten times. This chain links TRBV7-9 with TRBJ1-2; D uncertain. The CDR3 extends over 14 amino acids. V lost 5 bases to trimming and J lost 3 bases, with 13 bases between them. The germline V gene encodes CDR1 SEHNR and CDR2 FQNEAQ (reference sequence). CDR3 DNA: TGTGCCAGCAGCGGATCCGGACGGGACTATGGCTACACCTTC. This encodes CASSGSGRDYGYTF. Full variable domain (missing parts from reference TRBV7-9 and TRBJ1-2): DTGVSQNPRHKITKRGQNVTFRCDPISEHNRLYWYRQTLGQGPEFLTYFQNEAQLEKSRLLSDRFSAERPKGSFSTLEIQRTEQGDSAMYLCASSGSGRDYGYTFGSGTRLTVV.

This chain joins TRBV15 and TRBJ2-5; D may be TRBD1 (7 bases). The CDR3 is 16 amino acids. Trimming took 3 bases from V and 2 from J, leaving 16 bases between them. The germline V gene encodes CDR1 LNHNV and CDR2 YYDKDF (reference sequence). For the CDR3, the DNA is TGTGCCACCAGCAGGGGGAGGAGGGACAGTCAAGAGACCCAGTACTTC. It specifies CATSRGRRDSQETQYF.

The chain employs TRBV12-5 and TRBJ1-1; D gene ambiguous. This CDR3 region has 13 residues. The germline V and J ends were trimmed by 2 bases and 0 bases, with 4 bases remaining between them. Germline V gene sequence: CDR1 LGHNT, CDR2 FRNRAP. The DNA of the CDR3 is TGTGCTAGTGGTTTGCGTATGAACACTGAAGCTTTCTTT. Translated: CASGLRMNTEAFF. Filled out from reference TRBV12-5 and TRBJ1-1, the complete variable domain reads DARVTQTPRHKVTEMGQEVTMRCQPILGHNTVFWYRQTMMQGLELLAYFRNRAPLDDSGMPKDRFSAEMPDATLATLKIQPSEPRDSAVYFCASGLRMNTEAFFGQGTRLTVV.

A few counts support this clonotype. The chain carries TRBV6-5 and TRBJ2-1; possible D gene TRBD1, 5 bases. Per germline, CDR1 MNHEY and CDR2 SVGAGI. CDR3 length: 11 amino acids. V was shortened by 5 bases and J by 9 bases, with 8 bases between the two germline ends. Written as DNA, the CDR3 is TGTGCCAGCAGTCAGGGTCCTGAGCAGTTCTTC. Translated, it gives CASSQGPEQFF.

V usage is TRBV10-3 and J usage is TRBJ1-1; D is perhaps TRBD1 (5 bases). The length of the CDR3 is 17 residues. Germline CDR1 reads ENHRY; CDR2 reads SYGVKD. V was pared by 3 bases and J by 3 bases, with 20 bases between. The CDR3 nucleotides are TGTGCCATCAGTGAACGTGTAGGGGCGAGGATGGACACTGAAGCTTTCTTT. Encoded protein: CAISERVGARMDTEAFF.

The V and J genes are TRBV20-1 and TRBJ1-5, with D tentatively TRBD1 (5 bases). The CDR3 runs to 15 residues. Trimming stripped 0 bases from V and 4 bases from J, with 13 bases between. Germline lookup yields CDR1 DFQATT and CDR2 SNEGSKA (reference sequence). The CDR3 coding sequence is TGCAGTGCTAGAGATCTTAGGGGATGGAATCAGCCCCAGCATTTT. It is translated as CSARDLRGWNQPQHF.

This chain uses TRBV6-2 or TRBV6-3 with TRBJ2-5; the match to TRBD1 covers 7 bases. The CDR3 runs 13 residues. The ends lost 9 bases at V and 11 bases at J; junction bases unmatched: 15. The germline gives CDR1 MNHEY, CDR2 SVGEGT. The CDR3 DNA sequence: TGTGCCAGTTACACAGGGGCCCCCAATGAGCAGTACTTC. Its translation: CASYTGAPNEQYF.

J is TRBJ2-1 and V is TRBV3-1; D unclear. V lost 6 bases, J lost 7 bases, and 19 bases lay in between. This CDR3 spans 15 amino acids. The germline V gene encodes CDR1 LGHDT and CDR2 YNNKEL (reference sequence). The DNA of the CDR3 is TGTGCCAGCAGTCACGACGGTGGAACCCCGAATGAGCAGTTCTTC. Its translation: CASSHDGGTPNEQFF.

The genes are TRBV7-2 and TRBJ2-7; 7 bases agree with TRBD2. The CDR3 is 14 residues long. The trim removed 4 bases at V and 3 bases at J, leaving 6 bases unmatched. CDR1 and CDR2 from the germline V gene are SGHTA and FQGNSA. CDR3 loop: CASSSGLVLYEQYF. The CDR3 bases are TGTGCCAGCAGCTCCGGACTAGTACTCTACGAGCAGTACTTC.

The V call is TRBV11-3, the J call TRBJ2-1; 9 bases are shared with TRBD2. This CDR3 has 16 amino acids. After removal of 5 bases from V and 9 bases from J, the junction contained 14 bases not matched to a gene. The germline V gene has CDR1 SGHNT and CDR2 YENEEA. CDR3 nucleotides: TGTGCCAGCAGCCCGCAGGGGCTAGCGGGGAAAGGTGAGCAGTTCTTC. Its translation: CASSPQGLAGKGEQFF.

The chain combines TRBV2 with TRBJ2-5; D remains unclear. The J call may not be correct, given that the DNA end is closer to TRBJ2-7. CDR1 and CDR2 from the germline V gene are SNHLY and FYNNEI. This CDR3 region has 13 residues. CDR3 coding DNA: TGTGCCAGCGCCACCCAGAGAACCTACGAGCAGTACTTC. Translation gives CASATQRTYEQYF.

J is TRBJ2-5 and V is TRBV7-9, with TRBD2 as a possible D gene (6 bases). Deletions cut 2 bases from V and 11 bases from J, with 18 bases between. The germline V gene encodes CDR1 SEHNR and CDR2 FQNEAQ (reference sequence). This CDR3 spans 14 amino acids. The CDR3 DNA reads TGTGCCAGCAGCTTATCCGGGAGTGGTAGGGAGCAGTACTTC. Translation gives CASSLSGSGREQYF.

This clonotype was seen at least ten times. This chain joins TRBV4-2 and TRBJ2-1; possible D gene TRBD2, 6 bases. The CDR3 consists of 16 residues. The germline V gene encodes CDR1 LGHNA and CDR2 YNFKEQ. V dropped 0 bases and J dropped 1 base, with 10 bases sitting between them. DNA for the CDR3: TGTGCCAGCAGCCAAGATATCGCGGGATCCTACAATGAGCAGTTCTTC. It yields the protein CASSQDIAGSYNEQFF.

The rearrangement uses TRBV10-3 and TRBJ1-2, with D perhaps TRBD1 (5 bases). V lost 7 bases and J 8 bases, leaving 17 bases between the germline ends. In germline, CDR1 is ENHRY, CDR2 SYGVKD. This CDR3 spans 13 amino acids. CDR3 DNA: TGTGCCATCACGGGCTTGCAGGGCGGAGGCTACACCTTC. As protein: CAITGLQGGGYTF.

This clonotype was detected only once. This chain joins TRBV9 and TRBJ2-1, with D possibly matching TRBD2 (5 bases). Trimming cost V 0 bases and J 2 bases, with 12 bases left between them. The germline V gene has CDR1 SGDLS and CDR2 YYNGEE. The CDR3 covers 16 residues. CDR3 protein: CASSVGLALTYNEQFF. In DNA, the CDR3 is TGTGCCAGCAGCGTAGGGCTAGCTCTTACCTACAATGAGCAGTTCTTC.

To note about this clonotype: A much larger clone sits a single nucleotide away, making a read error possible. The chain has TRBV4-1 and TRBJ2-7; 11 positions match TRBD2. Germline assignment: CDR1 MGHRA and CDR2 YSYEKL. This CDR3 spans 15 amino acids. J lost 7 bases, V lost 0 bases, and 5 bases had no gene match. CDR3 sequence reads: CASSQEGLAVHEQYF. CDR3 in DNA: TGCGCCAGCAGCCAAGAGGGACTAGCGGTCCATGAGCAGTACTTC.

CDR3 nucleotide sequence: TGTGCCAGCAGCGTCAACTTTAACAATGAGCAGTTCTTC. This codes for CASSVNFNNEQFF. The rearrangement joins TRBV13 to TRBJ2-1; D not certain. The germline CDR1 and CDR2 sequences are PRHDT and FYEKMQ (reference sequence). V dropped 5 bases and J dropped 5 bases, with 10 bases sitting between them. CDR3 length equals 13 residues.